A single sample gave rise to the 22 T cell receptor beta chains below, sequenced in a study of blood T cells in healthy people across ages. Together with a sample-barcoded 5' primer, a J-beta primer mix was included in a second PCR lasting 7 to 11 cycles. TCRdb re-analysed the 5' RACE reads in MiXCR, keeping a single row per CDR3 protein. The sample gives 1.5 million to 2 million distinct CDR3 sequences, 30% to 40% of which show up once; under 30% is in the top ten. Sequencing was performed on blood. All receptors come from a human donor in good health.

V gene TRBV5-5 combines with J gene TRBJ1-2, with D possibly matching TRBD1 (5 bases). Germline V CDR1 and CDR2: SGHKS, YYEKEE (reference sequence). Between the trimmed V and J ends, which lost 6 bases and 4 bases, there was a span of 19 bases. This CDR3 comprises 15 residues. In DNA, the CDR3 is TGTGCCAGCAACAACCAGGGAGCAGGGATCTATGGCTACACCTTC. Translation: CASNNQGAGIYGYTF.

J is TRBJ2-7 and V is TRBV5-1, with TRBD1 matching 9 bases. V was clipped by 2 bases and J by 5 bases; unmatched bases: 5. Germline loops: CDR1 SGHRS, CDR2 YFSETQ. This CDR3 spans 14 amino acids. CDR3 nucleotides: TGCGCCAGCAGCTTAAGGACAGGGGAGGACGAGCAGTACTTC. Amino acids: CASSLRTGEDEQYF.

V is TRBV12-3 or TRBV12-4 and J is TRBJ2-5; D gene ambiguous. The CDR3 spans 14 residues. V was cut by 2 bases and J by 11 bases, with 18 bases left in between. The chain's CDR3 is CASSLNSRINEQYF. The CDR3 region has the DNA TGTGCCAGCAGTTTAAATTCACGGATAAATGAGCAGTACTTC.

In this sample, this clonotype turned up a few times. J is TRBJ2-5 and V is TRBV10-3; the D gene is possibly TRBD1 (5 bases). V lost 0 bases, J lost 3 bases, and 11 bases lay in between. The V gene's germline CDR1 is ENHRY and CDR2 SYGVKD. This CDR3 comprises 15 residues. The CDR3 loop is CAISESLAREETQYF. CDR3 bases: TGTGCCATCAGTGAGTCGTTGGCCAGGGAAGAGACCCAGTACTTC.

The rearrangement uses TRBV7-2 and TRBJ2-5; D ambiguous. The J call may be mistaken, given a closer DNA end match to TRBJ2-7. The CDR3 sequence is 16 residues long. Germline loops: CDR1 SGHTA, CDR2 FQGNSA. The CDR3 DNA follows: TGTGCCAGCAGCTTAGATTCAGGCGACACCCGGTACGAGCAGTACTTC. Amino acid sequence: CASSLDSGDTRYEQYF.

The gene calls are TRBV6-6 and TRBJ2-7, with unresolved D. The CDR3 runs 15 residues. V was trimmed by 0 bases and J by 2 bases, leaving 11 bases between them. CDR1 and CDR2 (germline): MNHNY, SVGAGI (reference sequence). The chain's CDR3 is CASSYSPVGPYEQYF. The CDR3 nucleotides read TGTGCCAGCAGTTACTCGCCCGTTGGACCCTACGAGCAGTACTTC.

This chain uses TRBV5-1 with TRBJ1-1; possibly TRBD1 for D (6 bases). V was pared by 3 bases and J by 6 bases, with 12 bases between. This CDR3 comprises 13 residues. Germline V lookup: CDR1 SGHRS, CDR2 YFSETQ. The CDR3 nucleotides read TGCGCCAGCAGCTCCGGACAGACAGCTGAAGCTTTCTTT. It codes for CASSSGQTAEAFF.

The chain combines TRBV20-1 with TRBJ1-4; a possible D gene is TRBD1 (5 bases). The germline V and J ends were trimmed by 3 bases and 3 bases, with 8 bases remaining between them. Germline-derived CDR1 and CDR2 are DFQATT and SNEGSKA (reference sequence). The CDR3 length is 13 residues. The CDR3 nucleotides read TGCAGTGCTAGTCAGGGACCTAATGAAAAACTGTTTTTT. It codes for CSASQGPNEKLFF.

The rearrangement uses TRBV12-3 or TRBV12-4 and TRBJ2-1; D unclear. Trimming left V 4 bases short and J 2 bases short, with 12 bases between. The CDR3 is 15 residues long. The CDR3 region is CASSWSPRTYNEQFF. The CDR3 bases are TGTGCCAGCAGTTGGTCTCCCCGCACCTACAATGAGCAGTTCTTC.

This chain connects TRBV5-6 to TRBJ1-5; D may be TRBD1 (5 bases). From germline, CDR1 is SGHDT and CDR2 YYEEEE. This CDR3 is built from 14 residues. V dropped 4 bases and J dropped 9 bases, with 17 bases sitting between them. The DNA for the CDR3 is TGTGCCAGCAGCAAAATATTCGGGGACGGGCCCCAGCATTTT. This sequence encodes CASSKIFGDGPQHF.

This chain joins TRBV20-1 and TRBJ2-4; D may be TRBD2 (6 bases). The germline CDR1 and CDR2 sequences are DFQATT and SNEGSKA (reference sequence). Trimming left V 8 bases short and J 13 bases short, with 30 bases between. This CDR3 is 15 amino acids long. Written as DNA, the CDR3 is TGCAGTTCCTCTAGCGCGGTAATCTCCTACAATGAGCAGTACTTC. Encoded protein: CSSSSAVISYNEQYF.

In this sample, this clonotype turned up a few times. This chain uses TRBV6-1 with TRBJ2-7; a possible D gene is TRBD1 (5 bases). The CDR3 covers 12 residues. Looked up from germline, CDR1 is MNHNS and CDR2 is SASEGT. The ends were cut back, 3 bases at V and 10 bases at J, with 13 bases in the middle. The DNA of the CDR3 is TGTGCCAGCAGTGATCAAACAGGCACCCAGTACTTC. It is translated as CASSDQTGTQYF.

The chain couples TRBV13 to TRBJ2-1; 10 bases line up with TRBD1. The CDR3 runs to 15 residues. Germline assignment: CDR1 PRHDT and CDR2 FYEKMQ (reference sequence). With V trimmed by 5 bases and J by 8 bases, 9 bases remained unmatched. This CDR3 is CASSTSGTGDDEQFF. DNA of the CDR3: TGTGCCAGCAGCACCTCCGGGACAGGGGATGATGAGCAGTTCTTC. Full variable domain (missing parts from reference TRBV13 and TRBJ2-1): AAGVIQSPRHLIKEKRETATLKCYPIPRHDTVYWYQQGPGQDPQFLISFYEKMQSDKGSIPDRFSAQQFSDYHSELNMSSLELGDSALYFCASSTSGTGDDEQFFGPGTRLTVL.

V and J are TRBV7-2 and TRBJ1-2, with D tentatively TRBD1 (5 bases). Per the germline V gene, CDR1 is SGHTA and CDR2 is FQGNSA. The V and J ends lost 1 base and 7 bases respectively, with 13 bases between them. The CDR3 runs to 14 residues. CDR3 loop: CASSLGSGAGGYTF. The CDR3, as DNA: TGTGCCAGCAGCTTAGGGAGCGGGGCTGGTGGCTACACCTTC.

This chain joins TRBV12-3 or TRBV12-4 and TRBJ1-4, with D tentatively TRBD1 (5 bases). V dropped 5 bases and J dropped 8 bases, with 18 bases sitting between them. The CDR3 loop spans 15 amino acids. The CDR3: CASSRPGRSGEKLFF. The DNA of the CDR3 is TGTGCCAGCAGTCGACCGGGGCGTTCGGGAGAAAAACTGTTTTTT.

This clonotype was seen more than once but under ten times. V usage is TRBV20-1 and J usage is TRBJ1-2; D not resolved. V lost 3 bases, J lost 4 bases, and 15 bases lay in between. Germline CDR1 DFQATT, CDR2 SNEGSKA (reference sequence). The CDR3 runs 14 residues. CDR3 in DNA: TGCAGTGCTAGGGTGAAACTCTTGGCCTATGGCTACACCTTC. Translated: CSARVKLLAYGYTF.

In its sample, this clonotype was seen a few times. This chain connects TRBV10-3 to TRBJ2-7, with 8 nucleotides matching TRBD1. CDR3 size: 16 residues. With 7 bases clipped from V and 0 bases from J, the junction kept 11 bases outside the gene matches. Germline lookup yields CDR1 ENHRY and CDR2 SYGVKD. CDR3: CAINDPGTGPSYEQYF. The CDR3 nucleotides read TGTGCCATCAACGATCCCGGGACAGGTCCCTCCTACGAGCAGTACTTC.

This clonotype was counted between two and nine times. The chain carries TRBV15 and TRBJ1-1, with 9 bases aligning to TRBD1. With 3 bases clipped from V and 4 bases from J, the junction kept 6 bases outside the gene matches. The V gene's germline CDR1 is LNHNV and CDR2 YYDKDF (reference sequence). CDR3 length: 15 residues. The CDR3 DNA is TGTGCCACCAGCAGTCGGACAGGGGTGGGCACTGAAGCTTTCTTT. This encodes CATSSRTGVGTEAFF.

This clonotype was seen a few times. The chain links TRBV5-1 to TRBJ2-5; no clear D gene. The CDR3 has 15 residues. With 1 base removed from V and 4 bases from J, the gap between germline ends came to 14 bases. The germline V gene has CDR1 SGHRS and CDR2 YFSETQ. CDR3 region: CASSLNRYLRETQYF. The DNA for the CDR3 is TGCGCCAGCAGCTTGAATCGGTATCTCAGAGAGACCCAGTACTTC.

This clonotype was detected a few times. The chain has TRBV4-3 and TRBJ2-5, with D hard to call. With 0 bases removed from V and 5 bases from J, the gap between germline ends came to 10 bases. This CDR3 spans 14 amino acids. Per germline, CDR1 LGHNA and CDR2 YSLEER. The CDR3 nucleotides read TGCGCCAGCAGCCAAGACGGGCAGACGGAGACCCAGTACTTC. Translation gives CASSQDGQTETQYF.

The V and J genes are TRBV7-9 and TRBJ1-2; D gene ambiguous. Looked up from germline, CDR1 is SEHNR and CDR2 is FQNEAQ (reference sequence). Trimming pared 5 bases from V and 6 bases from J, leaving 13 bases between. The CDR3 contains 13 residues. The CDR3: CASSRLLRDGYTF. The CDR3 DNA reads TGTGCCAGCAGCCGCTTGTTGCGGGATGGCTACACCTTC.

For this clonotype: A read error is possible here, since a much larger clone lies one base away. The chain has TRBV29-1 and TRBJ2-1; TRBD2 is a possible D gene (6 bases). Germline lookup yields CDR1 SQVTM and CDR2 ANQGSEA. Trimming cost V 5 bases and J 6 bases, with 17 bases left between them. The CDR3 has 14 amino acids. CDR3 nucleotide sequence: TGCAGCGTTTCCCCGGAGGGGACTCCCAATGAGCAGTTCTTC. Its translation is CSVSPEGTPNEQFF.